These T cell receptor beta chains were read from a single sample in a study of tumor and adjacent non-tumor tissue in lung cancer. TCRdb analysed the multiplex PCR reads with MiXCR anew, one entry per CDR3 protein. The sample has fewer than 85,000 distinct CDR3 sequences; roughly 73% are singletons. Source material: lung tumor tissue. The receptors were sampled from a woman in her forties or fifties with non-small cell lung cancer. CDR3s include the opening cysteine and the closing phenylalanine or tryptophan. Fields, in order: V gene, J gene, D gene, CDR3 length, clone size, CDR3 protein, CDR3 DNA. D genes are given only for firm matches. A row's size may be missing; if present it is once, few, many or a size class.

v_call: TRBV29-1; j_call: TRBJ2-1; d_call: -; cdr3_length: 11; clone_size: few; cdr3_aa: CNVGNPDEHFF; cdr3_nt: TGTAACGTTGGCAACCCGGATGAGCATTTCTTC
v_call: TRBV11-2; j_call: TRBJ2-2; d_call: TRBD2; cdr3_length: 13; clone_size: -; cdr3_aa: CASNKDPSGKLFF; cdr3_nt: TGTGCCAGCAACAAGGACCCAAGCGGGAAGCTGTTTTTT
v_call: TRBV12-3/TRBV12-4; j_call: TRBJ2-1; d_call: TRBD2; cdr3_length: 15; clone_size: -; cdr3_aa: CASSPARGGPNEQVF; cdr3_nt: TGTGCCAGCAGCCCAGCACGGGGAGGGCCCAATGAGCAGGTCTTC
v_call: TRBV20-1; j_call: TRBJ2-5; d_call: TRBD2; cdr3_length: 12; clone_size: -; cdr3_aa: CSTSEGNETQYF; cdr3_nt: TGCAGTACTAGCGAAGGGAACGAGACCCAGTACTTC
v_call: TRBV4-1; j_call: TRBJ2-1; d_call: -; cdr3_length: 15; clone_size: -; cdr3_aa: CASSQDQISFNDRFF; cdr3_nt: TGCGCCAGCAGCCAAGATCAGATTAGCTTCAATGACCGGTTCTTC
v_call: TRBV7-9; j_call: TRBJ2-1; d_call: TRBD2; cdr3_length: 16; clone_size: -; cdr3_aa: CGSSLGAGALDNEQFF; cdr3_nt: TGTGGCAGCAGCTTAGGAGCGGGAGCCCTTGATAATGAGCAGTTCTTC
v_call: TRBV6-5; j_call: TRBJ2-1; d_call: -; cdr3_length: 16; clone_size: -; cdr3_aa: CARSYSSRGTYNEQFF; cdr3_nt: TGTGCCCGCAGTTACTCCTCTAGGGGGACTTACAATGAGCAGTTCTTC
v_call: TRBV20-1; j_call: TRBJ2-3; d_call: TRBD2; cdr3_length: 13; clone_size: -; cdr3_aa: CNAPLARTDTQCF; cdr3_nt: TGCAATGCGCCACTAGCGCGAACAGATACGCAGTGTTTT
v_call: TRBV7-2; j_call: TRBJ2-7; d_call: -; cdr3_length: 13; clone_size: -; cdr3_aa: CASRRSGALEQYF; cdr3_nt: TGTGCCAGCAGGAGGAGTGGGGCTCTCGAGCAGTACTTC
v_call: TRBV29-1; j_call: TRBJ2-1; d_call: TRBD1; cdr3_length: 16; clone_size: -; cdr3_aa: CIVEDRERGLQETQFF; cdr3_nt: TGCATCGTTGAAGATAGGGAGAGGGGGCTACAAGAGACCCAGTTCTTC
v_call: TRBV20-1; j_call: TRBJ2-6; d_call: -; cdr3_length: 15; clone_size: -; cdr3_aa: CSARERGSGANVLTF; cdr3_nt: TGCAGTGCTAGGGAACGGGGCTCTGGGGCCAACGTCCTGACTTTC
v_call: TRBV28; j_call: TRBJ2-5; d_call: TRBD1; cdr3_length: 15; clone_size: -; cdr3_aa: CTSSSLDRMSETQYF; cdr3_nt: TGTACCAGCAGTTCCCTGGACAGGATGTCAGAGACCCAGTACTTC
v_call: TRBV11-2; j_call: TRBJ1-4; d_call: -; cdr3_length: 14; clone_size: large; cdr3_aa: CASSLAGINEKLFF; cdr3_nt: TGTGCCAGCAGCTTAGCAGGGATTAATGAAAAACTGTTTTTT
v_call: TRBV4-2; j_call: TRBJ2-3; d_call: TRBD2; cdr3_length: 16; clone_size: -; cdr3_aa: CASSQDGLAGSNAQYF; cdr3_nt: TGTGCCAGCAGCCAGGACGGACTAGCGGGATCAAATGCACAGTATTTT
v_call: TRBV20-1; j_call: TRBJ2-7; d_call: -; cdr3_length: 13; clone_size: many; cdr3_aa: CSARDLRTYEQYF; cdr3_nt: TGCAGTGCTAGAGATCTGAGAACCTACGAGCAGTACTTC
v_call: TRBV10-3; j_call: TRBJ1-2; d_call: TRBD1; cdr3_length: 15; clone_size: many; cdr3_aa: CAISEGTDRLYGYTF; cdr3_nt: TGTGCCATCAGTGAGGGAACGGACAGGTTGTATGGCTACACCTTC
v_call: TRBV11-3; j_call: TRBJ2-7; d_call: -; cdr3_length: 13; clone_size: -; cdr3_aa: CASILRRGYERYF; cdr3_nt: TGTGCCAGCATCTTGAGGAGGGGCTATGAGCGGTACTTC
v_call: TRBV5-1; j_call: TRBJ2-3; d_call: -; cdr3_length: 16; clone_size: -; cdr3_aa: CASSLERGWDTDTQYF; cdr3_nt: TGCGCCAGCAGCTTGGAGAGGGGGTGGGACACAGATACGCAGTATTTT
v_call: TRBV11-2; j_call: TRBJ2-7; d_call: -; cdr3_length: 15; clone_size: few; cdr3_aa: CVNSLTWGSSYEQYF; cdr3_nt: TGTGTCAACAGTTTAACGTGGGGGAGCTCCTACGAGCAGTACTTC
v_call: TRBV12-3/TRBV12-4; j_call: TRBJ2-7; d_call: -; cdr3_length: 15; clone_size: -; cdr3_aa: CAGSPAGGQPYEQYF; cdr3_nt: TGCGCCGGCAGCCCCGCCGGGGGACAGCCATACGAGCAGTACTTC
v_call: TRBV4-2; j_call: TRBJ1-5; d_call: -; cdr3_length: 15; clone_size: -; cdr3_aa: CASSQDLTSNRPQRF; cdr3_nt: TGTGCCAGCAGCCAGGACCTCACTAGCAATCGGCCTCAGCGTTTT
v_call: TRBV5-6; j_call: TRBJ2-5; d_call: TRBD2; cdr3_length: 16; clone_size: -; cdr3_aa: CANNLTSGRLAETQYF; cdr3_nt: TGTGCCAACAACCTGACTAGCGGGAGGTTGGCAGAGACTCAGTATTTC
v_call: TRBV6-5; j_call: TRBJ2-2; d_call: -; cdr3_length: 16; clone_size: -; cdr3_aa: CASSSGAEYSTEELFF; cdr3_nt: TGTGCCAGTAGCTCCGGAGCAGAATATTCCACCGAGGAGCTGTTTTTT
v_call: TRBV27; j_call: TRBJ2-3; d_call: -; cdr3_length: 11; clone_size: -; cdr3_aa: CANTSIDTQYF; cdr3_nt: TGTGCCAACACCTCCATAGATACGCAGTATTTT
v_call: TRBV29-1; j_call: TRBJ2-5; d_call: -; cdr3_length: 9; clone_size: -; cdr3_aa: CLIRETQYF; cdr3_nt: TGCCTCATACGGGAGACCCAGTACTTC